This TCR beta chain stems from a study of OX40 agonist ivuxolimab in advanced cancers. Study findings and constraints: Among the lowest peripheral clonal expansion occurred in 0.1-3.0 mg/kg partial responders.

The germline V gene encodes CDR1 MNHNY and CDR2 SVGAGI (reference sequence). V lost 6 bases and J lost 7, with 15 bases in between. The CDR3 consists of 14 residues. This clone was seen only once. The antigen is not known. Profiling relied on immunoSEQ multiplex PCR, and the TCRdb table lists in-frame clones only, not all of them. The repertoire holds roughly 60,000 clones, with 84% as singletons. The specimen comprised CD4+ or CD8+ T cells sorted from blood, sampled in a trial of the OX40 agonist ivuxolimab. This TCR was recovered from an adult with an advanced solid tumor such as melanoma, head and neck, liver or kidney cancer. The chain employs TRBV6-6 and TRBJ1-4; D may be TRBD1 (5 bases). The CDR3 is CASSLGGLGEKLFF. As DNA, the CDR3 is TGTGCCAGCAGCCTTGGGGGTCTTGGTGAAAAACTGTTTTTT.